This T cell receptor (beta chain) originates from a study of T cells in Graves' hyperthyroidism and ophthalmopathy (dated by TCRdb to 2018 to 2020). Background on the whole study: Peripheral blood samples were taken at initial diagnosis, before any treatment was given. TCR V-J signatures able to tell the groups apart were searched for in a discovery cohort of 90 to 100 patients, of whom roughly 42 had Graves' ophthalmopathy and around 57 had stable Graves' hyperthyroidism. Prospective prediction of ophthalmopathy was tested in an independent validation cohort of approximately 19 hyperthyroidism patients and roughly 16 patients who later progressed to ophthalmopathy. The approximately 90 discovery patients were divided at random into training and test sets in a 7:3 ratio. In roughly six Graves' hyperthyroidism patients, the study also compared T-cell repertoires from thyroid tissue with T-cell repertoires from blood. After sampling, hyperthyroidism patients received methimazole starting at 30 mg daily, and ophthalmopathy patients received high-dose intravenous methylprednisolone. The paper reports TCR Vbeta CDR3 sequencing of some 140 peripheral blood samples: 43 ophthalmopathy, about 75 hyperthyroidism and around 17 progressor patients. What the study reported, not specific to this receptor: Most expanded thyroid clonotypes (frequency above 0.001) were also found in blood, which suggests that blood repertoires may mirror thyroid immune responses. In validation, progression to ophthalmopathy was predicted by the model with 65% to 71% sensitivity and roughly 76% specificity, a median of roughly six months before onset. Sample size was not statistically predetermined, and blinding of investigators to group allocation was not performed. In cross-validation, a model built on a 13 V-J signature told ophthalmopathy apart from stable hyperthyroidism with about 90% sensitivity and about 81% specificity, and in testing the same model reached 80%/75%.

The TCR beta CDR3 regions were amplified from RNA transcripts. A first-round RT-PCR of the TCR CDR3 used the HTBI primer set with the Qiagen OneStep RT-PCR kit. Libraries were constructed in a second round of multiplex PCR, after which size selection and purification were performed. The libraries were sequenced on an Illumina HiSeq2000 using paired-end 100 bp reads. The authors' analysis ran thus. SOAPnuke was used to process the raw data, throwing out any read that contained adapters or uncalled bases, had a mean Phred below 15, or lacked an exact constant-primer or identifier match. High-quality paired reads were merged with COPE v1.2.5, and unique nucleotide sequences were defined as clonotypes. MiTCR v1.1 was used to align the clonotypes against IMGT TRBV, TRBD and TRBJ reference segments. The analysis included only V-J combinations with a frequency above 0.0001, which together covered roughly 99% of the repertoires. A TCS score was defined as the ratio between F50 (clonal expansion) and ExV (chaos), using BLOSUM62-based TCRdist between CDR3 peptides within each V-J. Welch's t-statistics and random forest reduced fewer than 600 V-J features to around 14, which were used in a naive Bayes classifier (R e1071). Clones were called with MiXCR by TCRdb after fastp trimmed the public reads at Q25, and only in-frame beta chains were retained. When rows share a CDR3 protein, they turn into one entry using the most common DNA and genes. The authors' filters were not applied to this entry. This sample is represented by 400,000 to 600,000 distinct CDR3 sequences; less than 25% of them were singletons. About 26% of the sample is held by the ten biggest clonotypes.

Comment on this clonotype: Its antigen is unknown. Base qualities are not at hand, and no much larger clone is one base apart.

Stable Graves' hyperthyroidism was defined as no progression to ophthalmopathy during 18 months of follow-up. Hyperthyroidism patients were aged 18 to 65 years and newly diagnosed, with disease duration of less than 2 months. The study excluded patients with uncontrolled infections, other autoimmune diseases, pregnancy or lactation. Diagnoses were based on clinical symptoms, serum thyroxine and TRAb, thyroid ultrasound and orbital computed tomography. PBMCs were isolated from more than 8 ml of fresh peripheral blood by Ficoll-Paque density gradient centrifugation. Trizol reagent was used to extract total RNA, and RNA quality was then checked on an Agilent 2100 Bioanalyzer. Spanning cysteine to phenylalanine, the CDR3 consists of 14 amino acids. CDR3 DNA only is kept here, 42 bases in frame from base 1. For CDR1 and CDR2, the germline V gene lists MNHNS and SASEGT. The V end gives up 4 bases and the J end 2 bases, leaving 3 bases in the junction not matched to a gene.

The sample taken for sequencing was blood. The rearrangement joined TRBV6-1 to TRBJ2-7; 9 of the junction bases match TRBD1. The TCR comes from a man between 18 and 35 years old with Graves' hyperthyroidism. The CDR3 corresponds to CASSGNRGPYEQYF. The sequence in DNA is TGTGCCAGCAGTGGGAACAGGGGGCCCTACGAGCAGTACTTC.